The clone carrying this TCR beta chain showed up just a few times. The antigen remains unidentified. The entry originates in a study of T cell repertoires in cytomegalovirus infection. Across the study: From public TCR beta signatures came an indication of both CMV infection and matching HLA type. Points from the study as a whole: Adding up the frequency of public TCR beta families identified people who carried CMV plus the relevant HLA. Clonotype analysis showed dominance of the ex vivo response by HLA-C-restricted CMV-specific TCR beta clonotypes.

V lost 5 bases to trimming and J lost 5 bases, with 19 bases between them. The CDR3 consists of 16 residues. The germline gives CDR1 SGHAT, CDR2 FQNNGV. TCRdb re-called the reads with MiXCR, one entry per CDR3 protein. The sample yields about 740,000 distinct CDR3 sequences, roughly a third seen once. The source is a human donor in good health (CMV status not recorded). Some clones in this sample may be carry-over from other donors' samples. The J gene is TRBJ2-1, the V gene TRBV11-2; a possible D gene is TRBD1 (6 bases). The sequenced sample consisted of PBMCs. The CDR3 protein is CASSATGQKLNNEQFF. CDR3 bases: TGTGCCAGCAGCGCGACAGGACAAAAGTTAAACAATGAGCAGTTCTTC.